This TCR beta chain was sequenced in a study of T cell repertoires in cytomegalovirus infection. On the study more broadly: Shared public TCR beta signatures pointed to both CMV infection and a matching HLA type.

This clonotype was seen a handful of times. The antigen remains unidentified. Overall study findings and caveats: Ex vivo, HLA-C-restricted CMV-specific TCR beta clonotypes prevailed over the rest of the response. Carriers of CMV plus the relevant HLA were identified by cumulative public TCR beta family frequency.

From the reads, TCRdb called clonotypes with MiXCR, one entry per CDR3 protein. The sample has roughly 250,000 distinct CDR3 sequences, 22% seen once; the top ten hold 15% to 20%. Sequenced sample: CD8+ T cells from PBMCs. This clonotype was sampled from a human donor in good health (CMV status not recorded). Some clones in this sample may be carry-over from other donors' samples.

The CDR3 protein is CASNPLAGGNNEQFF. Here the CDR3 DNA reads TGTGCCAGCAACCCCCTAGCGGGGGGGAACAATGAGCAGTTCTTC. The J gene is TRBJ2-1, the V gene TRBV6-5; the match to TRBD2 covers 12 bases. In germline, CDR1 is MNHEY, CDR2 SVGAGI. CDR3 length: 15 amino acids. Trimming removed 7 bases from V and 5 bases from J; junction bases left unmatched: 6.